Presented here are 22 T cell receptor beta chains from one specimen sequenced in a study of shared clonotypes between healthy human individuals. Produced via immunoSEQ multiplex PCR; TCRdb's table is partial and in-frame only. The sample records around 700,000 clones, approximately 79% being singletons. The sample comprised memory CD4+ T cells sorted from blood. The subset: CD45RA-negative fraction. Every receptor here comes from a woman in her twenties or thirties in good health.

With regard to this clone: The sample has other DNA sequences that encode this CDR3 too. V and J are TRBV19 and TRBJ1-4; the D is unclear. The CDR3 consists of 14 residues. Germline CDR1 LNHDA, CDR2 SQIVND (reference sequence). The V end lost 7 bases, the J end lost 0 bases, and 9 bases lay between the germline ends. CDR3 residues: CASKGGATNEKLFF. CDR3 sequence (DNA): TGTGCCAGTAAGGGCGGTGCAACTAATGAAAAACTGTTTTTT.

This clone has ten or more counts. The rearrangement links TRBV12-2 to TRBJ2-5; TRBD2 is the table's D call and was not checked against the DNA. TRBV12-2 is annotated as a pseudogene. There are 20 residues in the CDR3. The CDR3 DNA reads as TGTGCAAGTCGCGCCTTGACTAGCGGGAGGACCCGAATGTCCCAAGAGACCCAGTACTTC. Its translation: CASRALTSGRTRMSQETQYF.

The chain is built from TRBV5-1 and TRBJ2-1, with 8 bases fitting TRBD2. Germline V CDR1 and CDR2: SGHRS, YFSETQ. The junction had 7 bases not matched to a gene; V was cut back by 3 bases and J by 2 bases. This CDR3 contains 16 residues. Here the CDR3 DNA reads TGCGCCAGCAGCTCGCTCCTTAGCGGGGCCTACAATGAGCAGTTCTTC. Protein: CASSSLLSGAYNEQFF.

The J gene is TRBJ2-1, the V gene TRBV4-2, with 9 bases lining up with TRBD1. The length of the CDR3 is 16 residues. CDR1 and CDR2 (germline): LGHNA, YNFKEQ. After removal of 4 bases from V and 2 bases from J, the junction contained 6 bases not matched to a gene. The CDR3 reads CASSPDGQGPYNEQFF. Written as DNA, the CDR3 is TGTGCCAGCAGCCCAGATGGACAGGGGCCCTACAATGAGCAGTTCTTC.

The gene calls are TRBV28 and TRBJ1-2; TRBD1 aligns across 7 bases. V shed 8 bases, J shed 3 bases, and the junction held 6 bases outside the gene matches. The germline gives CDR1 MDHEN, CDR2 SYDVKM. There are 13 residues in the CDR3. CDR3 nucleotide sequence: TGTGCCAGCCGGTCCGGGACAGACTATGGCTACACCTTC. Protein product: CASRSGTDYGYTF.

DNA for the CDR3: TGTGCCAGCAGTGACCAAGGGACAGTCGCTGGAAACACCATATATTTT. It yields the protein CASSDQGTVAGNTIYF. The J gene is TRBJ1-3, the V gene TRBV25-1; 7 positions agree with TRBD1. V gave up 3 bases and J gave up 2 bases; unmatched junction bases: 7. The CDR3 loop spans 16 amino acids. The V gene's germline CDR1 is MGHDK and CDR2 SYGVNS.

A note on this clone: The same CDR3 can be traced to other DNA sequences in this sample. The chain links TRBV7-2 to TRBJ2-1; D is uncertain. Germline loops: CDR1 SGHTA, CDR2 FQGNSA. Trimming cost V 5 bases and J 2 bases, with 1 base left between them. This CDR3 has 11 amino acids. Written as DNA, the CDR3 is TGTGCCAGCAGCCCCTACAATGAGCAGTTCTTC. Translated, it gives CASSPYNEQFF.

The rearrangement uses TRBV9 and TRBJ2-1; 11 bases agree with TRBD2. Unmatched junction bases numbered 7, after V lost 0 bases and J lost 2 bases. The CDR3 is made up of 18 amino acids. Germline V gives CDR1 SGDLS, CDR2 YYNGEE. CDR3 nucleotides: TGTGCCAGCAGCGTAGCTACGTTGGGACTAGCGGCCTACAATGAGCAGTTCTTC. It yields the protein CASSVATLGLAAYNEQFF. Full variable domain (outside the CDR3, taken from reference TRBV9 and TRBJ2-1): DSGVTQTPKHLITATGQRVTLRCSPRSGDLSVYWYQQSLDQGLQFLIQYYNGEERAKGNILERFSAQQFPDLHSELNLSSLELGDSALYFCASSVATLGLAAYNEQFFGPGTRLTVL.

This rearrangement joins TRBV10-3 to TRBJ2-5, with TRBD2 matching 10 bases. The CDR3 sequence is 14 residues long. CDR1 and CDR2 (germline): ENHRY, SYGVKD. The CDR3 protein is CAHGSGRAEETQYF. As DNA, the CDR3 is TGTGCGCATGGGAGCGGGAGGGCGGAAGAGACCCAGTACTTC.

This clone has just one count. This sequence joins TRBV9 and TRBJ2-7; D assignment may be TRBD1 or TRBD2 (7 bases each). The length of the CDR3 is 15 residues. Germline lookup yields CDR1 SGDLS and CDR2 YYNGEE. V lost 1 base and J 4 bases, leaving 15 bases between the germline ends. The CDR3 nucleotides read TGTGCCAGCAGCGTACAGGGGGGGCCGACATACGAGCAGTACTTC. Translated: CASSVQGGPTYEQYF.

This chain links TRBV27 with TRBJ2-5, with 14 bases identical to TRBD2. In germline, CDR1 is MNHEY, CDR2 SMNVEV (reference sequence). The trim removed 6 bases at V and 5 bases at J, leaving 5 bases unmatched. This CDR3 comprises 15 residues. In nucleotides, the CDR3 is TGTGCCAGCAGCTGGGGACTAGCGGGAGAGGAGACCCAGTACTTC. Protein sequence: CASSWGLAGEETQYF.

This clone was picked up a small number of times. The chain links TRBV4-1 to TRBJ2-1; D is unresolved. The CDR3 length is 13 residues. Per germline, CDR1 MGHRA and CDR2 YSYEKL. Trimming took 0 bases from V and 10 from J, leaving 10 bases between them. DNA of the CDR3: TGCGCCAGCAGCCAAGAGAGTAAGGAGGAGCAGTTCTTC. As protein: CASSQESKEEQFF.

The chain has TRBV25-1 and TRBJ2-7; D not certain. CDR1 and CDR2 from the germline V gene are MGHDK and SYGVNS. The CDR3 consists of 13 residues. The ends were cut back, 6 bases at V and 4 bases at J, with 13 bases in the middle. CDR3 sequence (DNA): TGTGCCAGCAGCTCCCTAGGTATATACGAGCAGTACTTC. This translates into CASSSLGIYEQYF.

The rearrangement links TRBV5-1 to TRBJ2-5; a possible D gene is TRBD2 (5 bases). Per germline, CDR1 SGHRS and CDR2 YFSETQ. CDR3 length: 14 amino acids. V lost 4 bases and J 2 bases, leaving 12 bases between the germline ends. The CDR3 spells CASSRGLEQETQYF. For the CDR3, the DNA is TGCGCCAGCAGCCGAGGGCTGGAGCAAGAGACCCAGTACTTC.

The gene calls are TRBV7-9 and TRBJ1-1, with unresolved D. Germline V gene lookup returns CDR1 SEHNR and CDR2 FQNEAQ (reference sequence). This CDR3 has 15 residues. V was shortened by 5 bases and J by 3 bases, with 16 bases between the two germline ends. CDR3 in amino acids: CASSIKPAGHTEAFF. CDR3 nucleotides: TGTGCCAGCAGCATAAAGCCCGCCGGGCACACTGAAGCTTTCTTT. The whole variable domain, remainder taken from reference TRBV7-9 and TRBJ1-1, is DTGVSQNPRHKITKRGQNVTFRCDPISEHNRLYWYRQTLGQGPEFLTYFQNEAQLEKSRLLSDRFSAERPKGSFSTLEIQRTEQGDSAMYLCASSIKPAGHTEAFFGQGTRLTVV.

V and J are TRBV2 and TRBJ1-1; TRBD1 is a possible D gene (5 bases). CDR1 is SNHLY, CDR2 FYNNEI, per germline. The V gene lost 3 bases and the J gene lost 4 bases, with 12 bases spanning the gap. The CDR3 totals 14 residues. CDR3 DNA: TGTGCCAGCAGTGAGGTCTCCAGGGCCACTGAAGCTTTCTTT. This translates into CASSEVSRATEAFF.

The CDR3 spells CASSLGQGTGELFF. As DNA, the CDR3 is TGCGCCAGCAGCCTGGGACAGGGGACGGGGGAGCTGTTTTTT. The genes are TRBV4-1 and TRBJ2-2; TRBD1 agrees at 10 bases. The germline CDR1 and CDR2 sequences are MGHRA and YSYEKL. Unmatched junction bases numbered 4, after V lost 4 bases and J lost 8 bases. This CDR3 is 14 amino acids long.

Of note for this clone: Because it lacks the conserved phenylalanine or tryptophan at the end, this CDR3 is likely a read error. CDR3 residues: CASSRTGGTYEQYL. The CDR3 region has the DNA TGTGCCAGCAGTCGTACAGGGGGTACCTACGAGCAGTACCTC. The rearrangement joins TRBV2 to TRBJ2-7; 8 bases map to TRBD1. The V gene's germline CDR1 is SNHLY and CDR2 FYNNEI. V lost 5 bases and J lost 2; bases outside the gene matches: 5. This CDR3 comprises 14 residues.

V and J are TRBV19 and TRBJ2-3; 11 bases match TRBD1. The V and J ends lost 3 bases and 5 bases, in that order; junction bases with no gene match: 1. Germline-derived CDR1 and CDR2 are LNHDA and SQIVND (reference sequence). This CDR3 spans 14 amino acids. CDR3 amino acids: CASSMGTGGDTQYF. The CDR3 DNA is TGTGCCAGTAGTATGGGGACAGGGGGAGATACGCAGTATTTT.

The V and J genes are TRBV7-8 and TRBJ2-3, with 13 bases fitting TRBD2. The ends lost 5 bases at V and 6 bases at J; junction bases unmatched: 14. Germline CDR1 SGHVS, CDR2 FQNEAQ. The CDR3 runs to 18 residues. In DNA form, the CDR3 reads TGTGCCAGCAGCCGGTCCGGGACTAGCGGGAAAAGGCGGGATACGCAGTATTTT. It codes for CASSRSGTSGKRRDTQYF.

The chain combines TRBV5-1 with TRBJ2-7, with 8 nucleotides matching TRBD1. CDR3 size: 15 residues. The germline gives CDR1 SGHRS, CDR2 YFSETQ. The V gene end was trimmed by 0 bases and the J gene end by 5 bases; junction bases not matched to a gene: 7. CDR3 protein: CASSLVRTGMDEQYF. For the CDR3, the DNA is TGCGCCAGCAGCTTGGTCCGGACAGGGATGGACGAGCAGTACTTC.

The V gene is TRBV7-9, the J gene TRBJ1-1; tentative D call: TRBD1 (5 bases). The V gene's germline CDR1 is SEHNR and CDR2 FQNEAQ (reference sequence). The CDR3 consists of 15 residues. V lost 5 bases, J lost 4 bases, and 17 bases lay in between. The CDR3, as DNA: TGTGCCAGCAGCGCCCCAGCGGGGGTGGGCACTGAAGCTTTCTTT. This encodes CASSAPAGVGTEAFF.